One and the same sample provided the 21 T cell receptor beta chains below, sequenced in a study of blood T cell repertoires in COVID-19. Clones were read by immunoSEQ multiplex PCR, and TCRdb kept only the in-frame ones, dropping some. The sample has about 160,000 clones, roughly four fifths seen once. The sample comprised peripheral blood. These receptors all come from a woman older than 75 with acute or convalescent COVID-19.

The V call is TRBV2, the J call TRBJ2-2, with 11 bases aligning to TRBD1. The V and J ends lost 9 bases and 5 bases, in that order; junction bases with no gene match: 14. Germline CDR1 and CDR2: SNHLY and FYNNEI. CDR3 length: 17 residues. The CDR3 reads CARQRGTGGIRTGELFF. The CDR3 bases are TGTGCCAGACAGCGAGGGACAGGGGGAATTCGGACCGGGGAGCTGTTTTTT. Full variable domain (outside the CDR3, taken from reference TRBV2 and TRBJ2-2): EPEVTQTPSHQVTQMGQEVILRCVPISNHLYFYWYRQILGQKVEFLVSFYNNEISEKSEIFDDQFSVERPDGSNFTLKIRSTKLEDSAMYFCARQRGTGGIRTGELFFGEGSRLTVL.

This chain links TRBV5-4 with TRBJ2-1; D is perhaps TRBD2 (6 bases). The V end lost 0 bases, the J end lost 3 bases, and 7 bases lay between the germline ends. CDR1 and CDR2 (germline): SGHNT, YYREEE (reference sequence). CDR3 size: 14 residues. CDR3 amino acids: CASSLGGVYNEQFF. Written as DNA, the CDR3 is TGTGCCAGCAGCTTGGGCGGGGTCTACAATGAGCAGTTCTTC.

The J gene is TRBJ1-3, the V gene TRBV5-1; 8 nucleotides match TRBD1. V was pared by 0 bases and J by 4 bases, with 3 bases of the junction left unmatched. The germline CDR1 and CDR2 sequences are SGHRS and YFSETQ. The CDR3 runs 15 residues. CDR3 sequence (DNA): TGCGCCAGCAGCTTGGGGACAGGGTCCGGAAACACCATATATTTT. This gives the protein CASSLGTGSGNTIYF.

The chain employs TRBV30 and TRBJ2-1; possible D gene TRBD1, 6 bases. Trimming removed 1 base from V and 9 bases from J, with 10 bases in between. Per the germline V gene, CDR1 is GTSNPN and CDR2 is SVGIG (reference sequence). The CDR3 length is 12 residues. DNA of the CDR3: TGTGCCTGGAGTGAAGCAGGGGTTGAGCAGTTCTTC. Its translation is CAWSEAGVEQFF.

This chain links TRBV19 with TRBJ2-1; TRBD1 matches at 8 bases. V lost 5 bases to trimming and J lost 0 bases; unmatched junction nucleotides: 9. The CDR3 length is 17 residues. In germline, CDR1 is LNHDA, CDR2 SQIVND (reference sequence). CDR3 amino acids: CASSSDRGLGSYNEQFF. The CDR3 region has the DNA TGTGCCAGTAGTTCAGACAGGGGTTTGGGCTCCTACAATGAGCAGTTCTTC.

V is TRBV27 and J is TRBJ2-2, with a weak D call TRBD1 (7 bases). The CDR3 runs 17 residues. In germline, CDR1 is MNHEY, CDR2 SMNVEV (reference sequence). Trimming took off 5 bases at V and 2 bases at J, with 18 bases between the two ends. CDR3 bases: TGTGCCAGCAGTCTTGAGGCGGGACAGAGTAACACCGGGGAGCTGTTTTTT. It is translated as CASSLEAGQSNTGELFF.

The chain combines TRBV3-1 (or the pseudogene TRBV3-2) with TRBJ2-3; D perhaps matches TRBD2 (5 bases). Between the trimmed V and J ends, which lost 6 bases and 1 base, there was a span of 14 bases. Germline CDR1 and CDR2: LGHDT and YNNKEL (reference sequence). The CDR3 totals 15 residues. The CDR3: CASSRKPAGTDTQYF. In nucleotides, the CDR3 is TGTGCCAGCAGTCGAAAGCCAGCGGGCACAGATACGCAGTATTTT.

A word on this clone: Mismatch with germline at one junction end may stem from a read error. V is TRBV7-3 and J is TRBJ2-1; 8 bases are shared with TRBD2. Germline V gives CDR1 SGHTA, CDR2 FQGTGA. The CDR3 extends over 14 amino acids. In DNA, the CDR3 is TGTGCCAGCAGCGTAACCGGGACTAGCAATGAGCAGTTCTTC. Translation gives CASSVTGTSNEQFF.

DNA for the CDR3: TGTGCCAGCAGCTCGATCAGGGGCGCAGATACGCAGTATTTT. Residues: CASSSIRGADTQYF. J is TRBJ2-3 and V is TRBV13; TRBD1 is a possible D gene (6 bases). In germline, CDR1 is PRHDT, CDR2 FYEKMQ (reference sequence). This CDR3 is built from 14 residues. Between the trimmed V and J ends, which lost 4 bases and 4 bases, there was a span of 12 bases. Using reference TRBV13 and TRBJ2-3 for the parts outside the CDR3, the full variable domain is AAGVIQSPRHLIKEKRETATLKCYPIPRHDTVYWYQQGPGQDPQFLISFYEKMQSDKGSIPDRFSAQQFSDYHSELNMSSLELGDSALYFCASSSIRGADTQYFGPGTRLTVL.

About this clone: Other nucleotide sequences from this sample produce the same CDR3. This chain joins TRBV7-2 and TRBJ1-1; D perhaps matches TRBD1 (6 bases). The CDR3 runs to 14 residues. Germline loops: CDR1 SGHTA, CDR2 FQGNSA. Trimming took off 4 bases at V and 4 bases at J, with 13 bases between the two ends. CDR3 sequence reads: CASSSRGLLTEAFF. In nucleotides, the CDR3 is TGTGCCAGCAGCTCCAGGGGTCTTCTCACTGAAGCTTTCTTT.

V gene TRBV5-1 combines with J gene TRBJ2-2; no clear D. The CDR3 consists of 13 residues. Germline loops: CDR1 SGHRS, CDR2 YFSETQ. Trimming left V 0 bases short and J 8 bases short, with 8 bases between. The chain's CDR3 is CASSLGPQGELFF. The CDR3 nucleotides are TGCGCCAGCAGCTTGGGGCCTCAGGGGGAGCTGTTTTTT.

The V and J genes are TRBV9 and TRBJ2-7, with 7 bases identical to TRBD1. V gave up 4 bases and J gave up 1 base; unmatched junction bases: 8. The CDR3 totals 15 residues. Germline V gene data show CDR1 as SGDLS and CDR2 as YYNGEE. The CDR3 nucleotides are TGTGCCAGCAGCATGACAGGGACCAATTCCTACGAGCAGTACTTC. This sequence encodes CASSMTGTNSYEQYF. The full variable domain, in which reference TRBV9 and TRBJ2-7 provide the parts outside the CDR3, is DSGVTQTPKHLITATGQRVTLRCSPRSGDLSVYWYQQSLDQGLQFLIQYYNGEERAKGNILERFSAQQFPDLHSELNLSSLELGDSALYFCASSMTGTNSYEQYFGPGTRLTVT.

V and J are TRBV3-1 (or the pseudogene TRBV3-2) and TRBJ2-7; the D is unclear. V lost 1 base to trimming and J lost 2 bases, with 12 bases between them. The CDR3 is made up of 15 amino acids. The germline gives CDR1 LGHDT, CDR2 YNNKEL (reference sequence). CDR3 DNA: TGTGCCAGCAGCCAAGCGAGACTCCTAGCCTACGAGCAGTACTTC. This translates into CASSQARLLAYEQYF.

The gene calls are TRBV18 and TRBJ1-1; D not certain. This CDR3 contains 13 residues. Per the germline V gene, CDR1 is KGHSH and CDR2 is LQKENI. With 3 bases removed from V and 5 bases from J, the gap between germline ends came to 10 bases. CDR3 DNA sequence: TGTGCCAGCTCACCGGTGGCGGGAACTGAAGCTTTCTTT. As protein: CASSPVAGTEAFF.

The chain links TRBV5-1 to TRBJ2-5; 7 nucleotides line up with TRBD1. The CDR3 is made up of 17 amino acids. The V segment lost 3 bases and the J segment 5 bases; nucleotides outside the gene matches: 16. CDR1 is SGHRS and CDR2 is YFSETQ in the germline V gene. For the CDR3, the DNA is TGCGCCAGCAGCTCTCACCTCCGGGACAGCGAAAGGGAGACCCAGTACTTC. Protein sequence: CASSSHLRDSERETQYF.

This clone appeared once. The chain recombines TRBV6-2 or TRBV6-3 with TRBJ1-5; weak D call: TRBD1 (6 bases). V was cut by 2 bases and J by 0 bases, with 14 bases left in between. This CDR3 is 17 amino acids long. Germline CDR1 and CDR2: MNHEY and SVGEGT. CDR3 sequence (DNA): TGTGCCAGCAGTTACGACCTCACAGGGATTAGCAATCAGCCCCAGCATTTT. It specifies CASSYDLTGISNQPQHF.

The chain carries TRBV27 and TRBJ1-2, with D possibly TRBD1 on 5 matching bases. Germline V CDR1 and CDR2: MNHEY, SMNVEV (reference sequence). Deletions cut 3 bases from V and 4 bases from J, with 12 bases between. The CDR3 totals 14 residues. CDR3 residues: CASSLKGASYGYTF. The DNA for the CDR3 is TGTGCCAGCAGTTTGAAAGGGGCCTCCTATGGCTACACCTTC.

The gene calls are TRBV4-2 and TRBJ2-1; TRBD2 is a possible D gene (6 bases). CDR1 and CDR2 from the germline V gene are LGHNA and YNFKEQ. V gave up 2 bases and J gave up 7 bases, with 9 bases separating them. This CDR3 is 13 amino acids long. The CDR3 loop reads CASSQPGTNEQFF. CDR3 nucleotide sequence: TGTGCCAGCAGCCAACCTGGGACTAATGAGCAGTTCTTC.

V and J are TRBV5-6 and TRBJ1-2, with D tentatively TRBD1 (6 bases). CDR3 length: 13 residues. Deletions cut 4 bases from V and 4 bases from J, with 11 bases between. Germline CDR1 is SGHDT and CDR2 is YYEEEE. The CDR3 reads CASSEGGTYGYTF. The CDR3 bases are TGTGCCAGCAGCGAGGGGGGGACCTATGGCTACACCTTC. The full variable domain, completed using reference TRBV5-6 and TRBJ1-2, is DAGVTQSPTHLIKTRGQQVTLRCSPKSGHDTVSWYQQALGQGPQFIFQYYEEEERQRGNFPDRFSGHQFPNYSSELNVNALLLGDSALYLCASSEGGTYGYTFGSGTRLTVV.

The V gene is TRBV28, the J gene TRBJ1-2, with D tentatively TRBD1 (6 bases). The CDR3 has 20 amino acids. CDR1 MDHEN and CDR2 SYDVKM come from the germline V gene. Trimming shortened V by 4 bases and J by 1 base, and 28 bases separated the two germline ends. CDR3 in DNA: TGTGCCAGCAGTTCAACCACCCAGTATAGACCGGGACACGGTAACTATGGCTACACCTTC. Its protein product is CASSSTTQYRPGHGNYGYTF.

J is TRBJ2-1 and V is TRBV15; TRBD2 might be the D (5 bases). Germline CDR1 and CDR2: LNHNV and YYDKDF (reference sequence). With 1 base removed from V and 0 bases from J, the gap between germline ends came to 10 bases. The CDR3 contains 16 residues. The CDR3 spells CATSRGGLASYNEQFF. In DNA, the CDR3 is TGTGCCACCAGCAGAGGAGGTCTAGCCTCCTACAATGAGCAGTTCTTC.